This T cell receptor (beta chain) was retrieved from a study of chemoradiotherapy in HPV16-positive cancers. This clone was detected only a few times. Antigen: not known. Libraries were prepared by immunoSEQ multiplex PCR; TCRdb keeps only in-frame clonotypes and omits some of them. The sample has about 6,100 clones, 65% to 85% seen once; the top ten hold about 30%. Repeated repertoire sampling spanned the course of chemoradiotherapy. This CDR3 has 18 residues. Looked up from germline, CDR1 is WNHNN and CDR2 is SYGVQD (reference sequence). J lost 3 bases, V lost 3 bases, and 8 bases had no gene match. Overall study results and limits: Candidate HPV-specific clones and E7-related TCR motifs grew in tumor during treatment. For HPV16-positive patients, expanding HPV-responsive T cells associated with longer recurrence-free survival. Functional assays defining HPV-specific T cells used only a couple of HPV16-positive patients.

The input for sequencing was tumor tissue, taken from a patient who underwent chemoradiotherapy. The TCR comes from a human donor with HPV-associated anogenital cancer. The chain combines TRBV10-1 with TRBJ2-3, with 14 nucleotides matching TRBD2. The CDR3 region has the DNA TGCGCCAGCAGTGAAGGGACTAGCGGGAGTACTTTTACAGATACGCAGTATTTT. Translating it yields CASSEGTSGSTFTDTQYF.